This T cell receptor beta chain is from a study of blood T cell repertoires in COVID-19. V lost 0 bases, J lost 8 bases, and 10 bases lay in between. CDR1 WNHNN and CDR2 SYGVQD come from the germline V gene (reference sequence). The CDR3 loop spans 14 amino acids. Assay used: immunoSEQ multiplex PCR; TCRdb lists only in-frame clones, some missing. The sample has some 80,000 clones; around nine tenths are singletons. Material for sequencing was peripheral blood. This chain connects TRBV10-1 to TRBJ2-2; D call uncertain. This TCR came from a woman of 80 years or more with active or convalescent COVID-19. The CDR3 spells CASSESGFKGELFF. The CDR3 nucleotides are TGCGCCAGCAGTGAGTCTGGCTTCAAAGGGGAGCTGTTTTTT.